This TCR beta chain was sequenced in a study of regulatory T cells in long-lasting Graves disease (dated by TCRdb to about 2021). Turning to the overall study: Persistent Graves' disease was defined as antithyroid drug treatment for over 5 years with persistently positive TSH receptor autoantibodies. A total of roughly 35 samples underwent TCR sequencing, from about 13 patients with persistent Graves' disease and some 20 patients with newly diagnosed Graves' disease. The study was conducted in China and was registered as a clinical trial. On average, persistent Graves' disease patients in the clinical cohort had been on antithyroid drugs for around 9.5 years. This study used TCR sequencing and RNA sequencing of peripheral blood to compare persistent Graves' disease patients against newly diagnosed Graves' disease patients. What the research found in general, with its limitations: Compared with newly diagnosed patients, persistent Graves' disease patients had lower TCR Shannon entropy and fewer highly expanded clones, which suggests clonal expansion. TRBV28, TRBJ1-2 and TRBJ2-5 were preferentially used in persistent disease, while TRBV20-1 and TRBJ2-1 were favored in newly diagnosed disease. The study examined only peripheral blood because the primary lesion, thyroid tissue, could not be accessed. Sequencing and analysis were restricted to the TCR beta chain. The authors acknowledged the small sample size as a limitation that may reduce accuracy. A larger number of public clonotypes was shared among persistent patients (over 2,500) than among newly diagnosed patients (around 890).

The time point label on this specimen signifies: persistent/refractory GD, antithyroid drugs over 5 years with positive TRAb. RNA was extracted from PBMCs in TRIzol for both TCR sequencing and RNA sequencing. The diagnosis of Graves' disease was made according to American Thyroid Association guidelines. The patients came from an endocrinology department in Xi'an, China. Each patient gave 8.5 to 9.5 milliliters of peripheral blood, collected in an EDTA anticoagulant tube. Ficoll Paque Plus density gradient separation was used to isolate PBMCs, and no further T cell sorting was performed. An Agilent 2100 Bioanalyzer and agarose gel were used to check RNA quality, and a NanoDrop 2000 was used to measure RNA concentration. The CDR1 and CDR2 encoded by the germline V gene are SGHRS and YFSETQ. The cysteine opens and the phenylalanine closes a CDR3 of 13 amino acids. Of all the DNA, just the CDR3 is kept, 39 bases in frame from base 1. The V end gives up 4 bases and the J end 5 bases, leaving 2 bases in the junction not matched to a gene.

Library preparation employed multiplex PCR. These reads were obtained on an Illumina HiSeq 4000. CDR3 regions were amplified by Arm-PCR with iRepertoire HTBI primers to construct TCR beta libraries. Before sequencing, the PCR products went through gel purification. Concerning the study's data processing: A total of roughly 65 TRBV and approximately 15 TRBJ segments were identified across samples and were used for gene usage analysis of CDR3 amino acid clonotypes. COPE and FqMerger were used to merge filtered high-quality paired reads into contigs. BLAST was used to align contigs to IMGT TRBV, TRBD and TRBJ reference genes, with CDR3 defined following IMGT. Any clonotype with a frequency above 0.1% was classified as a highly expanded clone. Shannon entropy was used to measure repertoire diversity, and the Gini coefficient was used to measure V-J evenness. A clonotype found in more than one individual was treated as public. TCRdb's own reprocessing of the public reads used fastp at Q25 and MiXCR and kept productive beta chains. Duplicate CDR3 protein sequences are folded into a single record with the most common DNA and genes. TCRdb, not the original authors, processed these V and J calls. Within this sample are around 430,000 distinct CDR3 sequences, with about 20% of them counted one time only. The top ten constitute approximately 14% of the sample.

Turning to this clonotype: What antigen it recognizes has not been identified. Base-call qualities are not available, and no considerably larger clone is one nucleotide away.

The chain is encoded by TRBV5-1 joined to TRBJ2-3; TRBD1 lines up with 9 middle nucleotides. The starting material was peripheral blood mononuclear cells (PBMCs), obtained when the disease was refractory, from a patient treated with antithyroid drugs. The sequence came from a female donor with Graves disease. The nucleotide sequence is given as TGCGCCAGCAGCGGACAGGGGATAGATACGCAGTATTTT. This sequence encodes CASSGQGIDTQYF.